Presented here are 16 T cell receptor beta chains from one specimen sequenced in a study of identical twins. In TCRdb, the 5' RACE reads were re-called with MiXCR into one record per CDR3 protein. This table has roughly 280,000 distinct CDR3 sequences, around 9.7% appearing once. In addition, the sample was reused for a study of yellow fever vaccine responses in identical twins.

The specimen sequenced was CD8+ T cells sorted from blood. All receptors derive from a woman younger than 35 in good health.

This clonotype has a handful of counts. The chain has TRBV2 and TRBJ2-7, with D unclear. Looked up from germline, CDR1 is SNHLY and CDR2 is FYNNEI. The V end lost 8 bases, the J end lost 6 bases, and 14 bases lay between the germline ends. This CDR3 contains 12 residues. CDR3 sequence (DNA): TGTGCCAGCCTCCCTTTGGGTTCCGAGCAGTACTTC. This sequence encodes CASLPLGSEQYF.

This clonotype has a count of ten or more. V is TRBV18 and J is TRBJ1-2, with no clear D. V gave up 0 bases and J gave up 2 bases, with 10 bases separating them. This CDR3 is built from 15 residues. CDR1 and CDR2 (germline): KGHSH, LQKENI. CDR3 amino acids: CASSPPFSLNYGYTF. CDR3 sequence (DNA): TGTGCCAGCTCACCACCTTTCAGCTTAAACTATGGCTACACCTTC. The full variable domain, rest sourced from reference TRBV18 and TRBJ1-2, is NAGVMQNPRHLVRRRGQEARLRCSPMKGHSHVYWYRQLPEEGLKFMVYLQKENIIDESGMPKERFSAEFPKEGPSILRIQQVVRGDSAAYFCASSPPFSLNYGYTFGSGTRLTVV.

In this sample, this clonotype turned up many times. CDR3 amino acids: CASTGTGALNSPLHF. The CDR3 DNA is TGTGCCAGCACCGGGACAGGGGCCTTGAATTCACCCCTCCACTTT. This chain uses TRBV9 with TRBJ1-6; 10 bases agree with TRBD1. This CDR3 region has 15 residues. CDR1 is SGDLS, CDR2 YYNGEE, per germline. V lost 6 bases to trimming and J lost 7 bases; unmatched junction nucleotides: 7. The full variable domain, rest sourced from reference TRBV9 and TRBJ1-6, is DSGVTQTPKHLITATGQRVTLRCSPRSGDLSVYWYQQSLDQGLQFLIQYYNGEERAKGNILERFSAQQFPDLHSELNLSSLELGDSALYFCASTGTGALNSPLHFGNGTRLTVT.

This chain connects TRBV10-1 to TRBJ2-7, with a tentative D call TRBD2 (6 bases). This CDR3 has 14 residues. Deletions cut 2 bases from V and 4 bases from J, with 12 bases between. Germline V gene lookup returns CDR1 WNHNN and CDR2 SYGVQD (reference sequence). The CDR3 sequence is CASSEGSGQYEQYF. Here the CDR3 DNA reads TGCGCCAGCAGTGAGGGTAGCGGACAATACGAGCAGTACTTC.

This clonotype was observed a few times. The gene calls are TRBV20-1 and TRBJ2-3; 12 bases match TRBD2. This CDR3 has 18 residues. Germline CDR1 DFQATT, CDR2 SNEGSKA (reference sequence). Unmatched junction bases numbered 9, after V lost 0 bases and J lost 2 bases. Here the CDR3 DNA reads TGCAGTGCTAGAGATTACGGGAGACTAGCGGGAGCCACAGATACGCAGTATTTT. Protein sequence: CSARDYGRLAGATDTQYF.

The chain carries TRBV19 and TRBJ2-1; 8 positions match TRBD1. J was trimmed by 1 base and V by 0 bases; bases with no gene match: 2. This CDR3 contains 16 residues. Germline CDR1 LNHDA, CDR2 SQIVND (reference sequence). CDR3 sequence reads: CASSIDDRGSYNEQFF. CDR3 in DNA: TGTGCCAGTAGTATAGATGACAGGGGATCCTACAATGAGCAGTTCTTC.

This clonotype has a handful of counts. DNA of the CDR3: TGTGCCAGCAGTCAGACGACAGGGGGGCAAGAGACCCAGTACTTC. Translated: CASSQTTGGQETQYF. The gene calls are TRBV28 and TRBJ2-5; 9 bases agree with TRBD1. The J segment lost 2 bases and the V segment lost 5 bases, leaving 6 bases of the junction unmatched. There are 15 residues in the CDR3. Germline values: CDR1 MDHEN, CDR2 SYDVKM.

The chain recombines TRBV2 with TRBJ2-1; D is unresolved. Germline assignment: CDR1 SNHLY and CDR2 FYNNEI. The CDR3 has 12 residues. Trimming stripped 3 bases from V and 9 bases from J, with 9 bases between. CDR3 protein: CASSENHPEQFF. In DNA form, the CDR3 reads TGTGCCAGCAGTGAGAACCATCCTGAGCAGTTCTTC. Full variable domain (missing parts from reference TRBV2 and TRBJ2-1): EPEVTQTPSHQVTQMGQEVILRCVPISNHLYFYWYRQILGQKVEFLVSFYNNEISEKSEIFDDQFSVERPDGSNFTLKIRSTKLEDSAMYFCASSENHPEQFFGPGTRLTVL.

In this sample, this clonotype turned up many times. The chain combines TRBV4-3 with TRBJ2-6; D gene unclear. Germline loops: CDR1 LGHNA, CDR2 YSLEER. The CDR3 contains 16 residues. The V and J ends lost 4 bases and 0 bases respectively, with 10 bases between them. CDR3 nucleotide sequence: TGCGCCAGCAGCCCCGACCAAAGCTCTGGGGCCAACGTCCTGACTTTC. Amino acids: CASSPDQSSGANVLTF.

The chain uses TRBV4-1 and TRBJ2-3; 11 nucleotides line up with TRBD2. Germline V CDR1 and CDR2: MGHRA, YSYEKL. Germline trimming cut 4 bases from V and 2 bases from J; bases unmatched to any gene: 2. This CDR3 contains 15 residues. Here the CDR3 DNA reads TGCGCCAGCAGCCTTAGCGGGAGGGCCACAGATACGCAGTATTTT. Protein product: CASSLSGRATDTQYF.

This clonotype was seen ten or more times. This chain joins TRBV4-3 and TRBJ2-1; possible D gene TRBD2, 5 bases. Trimming took off 4 bases at V and 10 bases at J, with 14 bases between the two ends. The CDR3 runs 13 residues. Germline V gene lookup returns CDR1 LGHNA and CDR2 YSLEER. The CDR3 DNA reads TGCGCCAGCAGCCTTGGACTGGGGATCGAGCAGTTCTTC. Amino acids: CASSLGLGIEQFF.

This sequence joins TRBV23-1 and TRBJ1-2, with 7 nucleotides matching TRBD1. TRBV23-1 is an ORF, and what it does is uncertain. There are 13 residues in the CDR3. The ends lost 6 bases at V and 8 bases at J; junction bases unmatched: 9. CDR3 in DNA: TGCGCCAGCAGGCCTTTAACAGGGGAAGGCTACACCTTC. Its protein is CASRPLTGEGYTF.

The chain employs TRBV3-1 and TRBJ2-2; no clear D gene. CDR3 length equals 14 residues. The germline gives CDR1 LGHDT, CDR2 YNNKEL (reference sequence). The V end lost 3 bases, the J end lost 1 base, and 6 bases lay between the germline ends. CDR3 coding DNA: TGTGCCAGCAGCCACCTACAGAACACCGGGGAGCTGTTTTTT. This sequence encodes CASSHLQNTGELFF.

This clonotype was found a few times. The CDR3, as DNA: TGTGCCAGCAGTGATTGGGACAGGGGTACCTACGAGCAGTACTTC. The encoded protein is CASSDWDRGTYEQYF. This chain links TRBV6-1 with TRBJ2-7; the match to TRBD1 covers 10 bases. Germline lookup yields CDR1 MNHNS and CDR2 SASEGT. The CDR3 spans 15 residues. V dropped 3 bases and J dropped 2; count of bases not matched to a gene: 4.

This clonotype was detected only a few times. The rearrangement joins TRBV7-8 to TRBJ1-5; D gene ambiguous. The CDR3 contains 15 residues. The V end lost 1 base, the J end lost 13 bases, and 20 bases lay between the germline ends. Germline loops: CDR1 SGHVS, CDR2 FQNEAQ. The CDR3: CASSLENQVSPYQHF. Here the CDR3 DNA reads TGTGCCAGCAGCTTAGAGAACCAGGTATCGCCGTATCAGCATTTT.

In its sample, this clonotype was seen a few times. The rearrangement uses TRBV7-3 and TRBJ2-1; D possibly uses TRBD1 or TRBD2 (5 bases each). CDR3 size: 16 residues. Trimming removed 7 bases at V and 2 bases at J, with 18 bases between. The germline V gene encodes CDR1 SGHTA and CDR2 FQGTGA. The CDR3 here is CASTATGLAPYNEQFF. CDR3 in DNA: TGTGCCAGCACCGCCACGGGGCTAGCACCCTACAATGAGCAGTTCTTC.